What follows are 19 T cell receptor beta chains derived from one specimen sequenced in a study of CD8+CD57+ T cells in acquired aplastic anemia. The use of genomic DNA as template underpinned the TCR beta VDJ and CDR3 profiling. TCRdb re-called the reads with MiXCR, one entry per CDR3 protein. This table has 150,000 to 200,000 distinct CDR3 sequences, roughly 45% appearing once. Sequenced: sorted CD4+, CD8+, or CD8+CD57+ T cells (not recorded which) from PBMCs. The source is a human donor in good health.

This clonotype has just a few counts. The chain employs TRBV18 and TRBJ2-1; 12 bases are shared with TRBD1. Germline V gene sequence: CDR1 KGHSH, CDR2 LQKENI. Trimming removed 2 bases from V and 7 bases from J; junction bases left unmatched: 6. The CDR3 runs to 16 residues. CDR3 residues: CASSPWGQGAGNEQFF. The CDR3 DNA is TGTGCCAGCTCACCATGGGGACAGGGGGCTGGGAATGAGCAGTTCTTC.

Regarding this clonotype: With a much larger clone just one base away, this may be a read error. The chain joins TRBV19 to TRBJ2-1; TRBD2 matches at 10 bases. V shed 4 bases and J 3 bases; nucleotides not matched to a gene: 6. The germline CDR1 and CDR2 sequences are LNHDA and SQIVND (reference sequence). The length of the CDR3 is 16 residues. The DNA for the CDR3 is TGTGCCAGTAGTAAGAAGCGGGGGGGCCTCTACAATGAGCAGTTCTTC. Amino acids: CASSKKRGGLYNEQFF.

Worth noting for this clonotype: An end of the junction does not agree with germline; a read error may underlie this. The rearrangement links TRBV19 to TRBJ1-4, with D possibly TRBD1 on 6 matching bases. The CDR3 loop spans 14 amino acids. The germline V gene encodes CDR1 LNHDA and CDR2 SQIVND (reference sequence). The CDR3: CASSLRARGEKLFF. The CDR3, as DNA: TGCGCCAGCTCGCTGAGGGCGAGGGGGGAAAAACTGTTTTTT.

This clonotype was picked up many times. This chain connects TRBV3-1 to TRBJ1-1; 9 nucleotides agree with TRBD1. This CDR3 is 14 amino acids long. The germline gives CDR1 LGHDT, CDR2 YNNKEL (reference sequence). The trim removed 3 bases at V and 11 bases at J, leaving 10 bases unmatched. This CDR3 is CASSQDTGGADAFF. In DNA form, the CDR3 reads TGTGCCAGCAGCCAGGACACAGGGGGCGCGGACGCTTTCTTT.

The V gene is TRBV19, the J gene TRBJ2-3; 12 bases match TRBD2. Losses at the gene ends were 9 bases for V and 2 bases for J; bases not matched to a gene: 6. The CDR3 extends over 15 amino acids. CDR1 and CDR2 from the germline V gene are LNHDA and SQIVND (reference sequence). The CDR3 bases are TGTGCCAGCCGGACTAGCGGGACCGCCACAGATACGCAGTATTTT. Its translation is CASRTSGTATDTQYF.

There are many counts of this clonotype. V usage is TRBV18 and J usage is TRBJ2-7; D is undetermined. This CDR3 has 13 residues. CDR1 is KGHSH, CDR2 LQKENI, per germline. Between the trimmed V and J ends, which lost 3 bases and 4 bases, there was a span of 10 bases. The CDR3 coding sequence is TGTGCCAGCTCACCCTCCACAGTGTACGAGCAGTACTTC. It yields the protein CASSPSTVYEQYF.

Of note for this clonotype: Given a much more abundant clone one base away, this may be a read error. The chain recombines TRBV20-1 with TRBJ2-3; D might be TRBD1 (6 bases). TRBJ1-5 explains the end of the DNA better; the J call may be wrong. Germline CDR1 is DFQATT and CDR2 is SNEGSKA (reference sequence). This CDR3 has 15 amino acids. The CDR3 here is CSARDASGAPDTQHF. The CDR3 nucleotides read TGCAGTGCTAGAGATGCATCAGGGGCCCCAGATACGCAGCATTTT.

In this sample, this clonotype turned up many times. The V and J genes are TRBV12-3 or TRBV12-4 and TRBJ2-7, with TRBD2 identical over 12 bases. V lost 6 bases, J lost 6 bases, and 12 bases stayed unmatched. This CDR3 comprises 16 residues. CDR3 bases: TGTGCCAGCAGACGTGGACTAGCGGGGCCACTGGGCGAGCAGTACTTC. Residues: CASRRGLAGPLGEQYF.

This clonotype was seen a single time. Without the conserved terminal phenylalanine or tryptophan, this CDR3 likely stems from a read error. The rearrangement links TRBV29-1 to TRBJ1-1; D gene unclear. V dropped 7 bases and J dropped 1 base, with 16 bases sitting between them. Per germline, CDR1 SQVTM and CDR2 ANQGSEA. The CDR3 consists of 14 residues. The CDR3 bases are TGCAGCGCCTCCCTGAGGACCCCGAACACTGAAGCTTTCATT. Protein product: CSASLRTPNTEAFI.

Regarding this clonotype: Without the conserved terminal phenylalanine or tryptophan, this CDR3 likely stems from a read error. The chain uses TRBV11-2 and TRBJ2-7; possibly TRBD1 or TRBD2 for D (6 bases each). Trimming pared 5 bases from V and 2 bases from J, leaving 22 bases between. The CDR3 has 17 amino acids. Germline CDR1 SGHAT, CDR2 FQNNGV. CDR3 sequence (DNA): TGTGCCAGCAGCCTCCTGGGTCGGGGGCCACTACCCTACGAGCAGTACCTC. Residues: CASSLLGRGPLPYEQYL.

This clonotype was recorded at least ten times. This chain joins TRBV20-1 and TRBJ1-1, with D unresolved. The length of the CDR3 is 12 residues. Germline V gene sequence: CDR1 DFQATT, CDR2 SNEGSKA (reference sequence). The ends were cut back, 1 base at V and 11 bases at J, with 14 bases in the middle. CDR3 region: CSARVVGMRAFF. CDR3 nucleotide sequence: TGCAGTGCTAGAGTTGTGGGAATGCGGGCTTTCTTT.

This clonotype came up many times. V usage is TRBV29-1 and J usage is TRBJ1-1; D perhaps matches TRBD1 (5 bases). V was cut by 6 bases and J by 4 bases, with 24 bases left in between. This CDR3 contains 16 residues. Germline values: CDR1 SQVTM, CDR2 ANQGSEA. The chain's CDR3 is CSVHLLGVQSVTEAFF. CDR3 in DNA: TGCAGCGTCCACCTATTGGGGGTCCAATCGGTCACTGAAGCTTTCTTT.

The V and J genes are TRBV6-2 or TRBV6-3 and TRBJ2-7; possibly TRBD1 for D (5 bases). V dropped 0 bases and J dropped 5 bases, with 14 bases sitting between them. The CDR3 sequence is 15 residues long. CDR1 is MNHEY, CDR2 SVGEGT, per germline. For the CDR3, the DNA is TGTGCCAGCAGTTACTCCAGGGTAACGCAGCACGAGCAGTACTTC. This translates into CASSYSRVTQHEQYF.

The chain recombines TRBV7-3 with TRBJ1-1; 8 positions agree with TRBD1. Germline loops: CDR1 SGHTA, CDR2 FQGTGA. J was trimmed by 0 bases and V by 5 bases; bases with no gene match: 11. This CDR3 comprises 17 residues. CDR3 in amino acids: CASSLAGTGGMNTEAFF. CDR3 nucleotides: TGTGCCAGCAGCCTCGCCGGGACAGGCGGCATGAACACTGAAGCTTTCTTT.

This clonotype appeared many times. The genes are TRBV7-3 and TRBJ2-6; D may be TRBD1 or TRBD2 (5 bases each). Germline-derived CDR1 and CDR2 are SGHTA and FQGTGA. The CDR3 runs 16 residues. Between the trimmed V and J ends, which lost 4 bases and 2 bases, there was a span of 12 bases. In DNA, the CDR3 is TGTGCCAGCAGCTGGAGAGGGGTGACTGGGGCCAACGTCCTGACTTTC. The encoded protein is CASSWRGVTGANVLTF.

This clonotype was counted a few times. The V and J genes are TRBV20-1 and TRBJ2-3; D may correspond to TRBD1 or TRBD2 (5 bases each). The CDR3 runs to 14 residues. Germline-derived CDR1 and CDR2 are DFQATT and SNEGSKA (reference sequence). Trimming removed 6 bases from V and 6 bases from J, with 19 bases in between. CDR3 loop: CSAPRDRAGDTQYF. The CDR3 bases are TGCAGTGCACCCCGGGACCGCGCGGGTGATACGCAGTATTTT.

This clonotype was seen at least ten times. The V call is TRBV14, the J call TRBJ2-2; no clear D gene. V dropped 2 bases and J dropped 7 bases, with 8 bases sitting between them. The CDR3 covers 13 residues. Germline CDR1 SGHDN, CDR2 FVKESK. Here the CDR3 DNA reads TGTGCCAGCAGCCAATATCGTCTCGGGGAGCTGTTTTTT. It yields the protein CASSQYRLGELFF.

This clonotype was counted ten times or more. The genes are TRBV10-1 and TRBJ2-1; weak D call: TRBD2 (6 bases). CDR1 WNHNN and CDR2 SYGVQD come from the germline V gene (reference sequence). The CDR3 length is 16 residues. The V end lost 4 bases, the J end lost 2 bases, and 15 bases lay between the germline ends. This CDR3 is CASSAALTGAYNEQFF. For the CDR3, the DNA is TGCGCCAGCAGTGCAGCTTTGACGGGAGCCTACAATGAGCAGTTCTTC.

This clonotype was seen repeatedly, ten times or more. The chain couples TRBV6-5 to TRBJ1-1; 7 bases map to TRBD1. The CDR3 is made up of 15 amino acids. Germline trimming cut 4 bases from V and 6 bases from J; bases unmatched to any gene: 11. CDR1 is MNHEY, CDR2 SVGAGI, per germline. The CDR3 DNA sequence: TGTGCCAGCAGTTCTCGGACAGGTCCGAGCGCTGAAGCTTTCTTT. Translation gives CASSSRTGPSAEAFF.